This TCR beta chain was documented in a study of a mutant IDH1 vaccine in newly diagnosed glioma. Trimming shortened V by 3 bases and J by 2 bases, and 4 bases separated the two germline ends. CDR1 KGHSH and CDR2 LQKENI come from the germline V gene. CDR3 length: 12 amino acids. Time point defined: week 23, last vaccination. With topical imiquimod, each dose of the vaccine consisted of 300 ug of mutant IDH1 20-mer peptide. Overall study findings and caveats: Seemingly, top peripheral T cell clonotype changes bore no relation to pseudoprogression.

Libraries were prepared by immunoSEQ multiplex PCR; TCRdb keeps only in-frame clonotypes and omits some of them. The repertoire holds approximately 66,000 clones, with about 87% as singletons. A note on this clone: Its target is unknown.

The sequence was collected from a man between 18 and 29 years old with glioma. This specimen was PBMCs, taken from a glioma patient whose treatment included an IDH1 peptide vaccine. The gene calls are TRBV18 and TRBJ2-5, with no clear D. CDR3 nucleotides: TGTGCCAGCTCACCCGTTCAAGAGACCCAGTACTTC. Translating gives CASSPVQETQYF.